This is a list of T cell receptor beta chains from one sample in a study of blood T cell repertoires in COVID-19. Profiling relied on immunoSEQ multiplex PCR, and the TCRdb table lists in-frame clones only, not all of them. This sample has more than 200,000 clones; roughly 87% occur once, and the top ten carry approximately 0.7%. The specimen sequenced was peripheral blood. These receptors were obtained from a human donor in a cohort sampled during active COVID-19. Each CDR3 is given with its conserved first and last residue. The order of the fields is V gene, D gene, J gene, clone size, CDR3 protein, CDR3 DNA. A D gene is named only where the DNA matches it firmly. Rows may omit the clone size; those that give it use once, few, many or a size class.

TRBV5-1	TRBD1	TRBJ2-6	NA	CASSLAKTGGAGANVLTF	TGCGCCAGCAGCTTGGCCAAAACAGGGGGCGCTGGGGCCAACGTCCTGACTTTC
TRBV2	TRBD2	TRBJ2-1	NA	CASRSLAGSYNEQFF	TGTGCCAGCAGAAGCCTAGCGGGCTCCTACAATGAGCAGTTCTTC
TRBV11-2	NA	TRBJ2-7	NA	CASSLGLVGDEQYF	TGTGCCAGCAGCTTAGGACTAGTTGGAGACGAGCAGTACTTC
TRBV6-6	TRBD1	TRBJ2-7	NA	CASSPSGTGINEQYF	TGTGCCAGCAGCCCCTCCGGGACAGGGATCAACGAGCAGTACTTC
TRBV10-1	NA	TRBJ2-1	NA	CASSEARQALNNEQFF	TGCGCCAGCAGTGAGGCGCGGCAAGCGCTCAACAATGAGCAGTTCTTC
TRBV19	NA	TRBJ1-2	NA	CASSMDFYGYTF	TGTGCCAGTAGTATGGACTTCTATGGCTACACCTTC
TRBV5-4	NA	TRBJ1-5	NA	CASSLERGQPQHF	TGTGCCAGCAGCTTGGAACGGGGTCAGCCCCAGCATTTT
TRBV3-1/TRBV3-2	NA	TRBJ1-2	NA	CASSQGLFYGYTF	TGTGCCAGCAGCCAAGGACTGTTCTATGGCTACACCTTC
TRBV19	NA	TRBJ1-2	NA	CASSINSLWSYTF	TGTGCCAGTAGTATCAACAGCCTCTGGAGCTACACCTTC
TRBV5-1	NA	TRBJ2-7	few	CASSWGQTAYEQYF	TGCGCCAGCAGCTGGGGGCAGACTGCCTACGAGCAGTACTTC
TRBV5-6	TRBD2	TRBJ2-7	NA	CASGRGTYEQYF	TGTGCCAGCGGGAGGGGTACCTACGAGCAGTACTTC
TRBV9	NA	TRBJ2-2	NA	CASSVARVSTGELFF	TGTGCCAGCAGCGTAGCCAGGGTGAGCACCGGGGAGCTGTTTTTT
TRBV15	TRBD1	TRBJ2-1	NA	CATSETGGNEQFF	TGTGCCACCTCGGAGACAGGGGGCAATGAGCAGTTCTTC
TRBV5-1	NA	TRBJ2-7	NA	CASSLGQGIHEQYF	TGCGCCAGCAGCTTGGGGCAGGGGATCCACGAGCAGTACTTC
TRBV15	TRBD1	TRBJ1-4	NA	CATSRGQGGFEKLFF	TGTGCCACCAGCAGAGGACAGGGTGGTTTTGAAAAACTGTTTTTT
TRBV4-3	NA	TRBJ1-6	NA	CASSQAAGTDYNSLLHF	TGCGCCAGCAGCCAAGCAGCAGGCACCGACTATAATTCACTCCTCCACTTT
TRBV6-5	TRBD1	TRBJ1-5	NA	CASSTTGPRQPQHF	TGTGCCAGCAGTACGACAGGGCCGAGGCAGCCCCAGCATTTT
TRBV7-9	NA	TRBJ2-3	NA	CASSSRQASDTQYF	TGTGCCAGCAGCTCTAGACAGGCCTCAGATACGCAGTATTTT
TRBV19	NA	TRBJ1-4	once	CASSTSWGEGEKLFF	TGTGCCAGTAGTACAAGCTGGGGGGAAGGTGAAAAACTGTTTTTT
TRBV7-2	TRBD1	TRBJ2-7	NA	CASSLTRTGIYEQYF	TGTGCCAGCAGCTTAACCCGGACAGGGATCTACGAGCAGTACTTC
TRBV5-6	TRBD1	TRBJ2-7	NA	CASSPYPGTGSYEQYF	TGTGCCAGCAGCCCATACCCCGGGACAGGTTCCTACGAGCAGTACTTC
TRBV20-1	NA	TRBJ2-7	NA	CSASLVTEPFGEQYF	TGCAGTGCTAGTCTCGTGACGGAGCCTTTCGGCGAGCAGTACTTC
TRBV11-2	NA	TRBJ2-7	NA	CASSLLRDTYEQYF	TGTGCCAGCAGCTTACTCCGGGACACCTACGAGCAGTACTTC
TRBV3-1/TRBV3-2	NA	TRBJ2-5	NA	CASSQVGQTQETQYF	TGTGCCAGCAGCCAAGTGGGACAAACTCAAGAGACCCAGTACTTC
TRBV7-2	TRBD2	TRBJ2-3	NA	CASSVSGTSFDTQYF	TGTGCCAGCAGCGTTAGCGGGACCTCCTTCGATACGCAGTATTTT
TRBV2	NA	TRBJ1-5	NA	CAFKGGDSNQPQHF	TGTGCCTTCAAAGGGGGGGATAGCAATCAGCCCCAGCATTTT
TRBV7-8	NA	TRBJ1-6	NA	CASSSQPTGLGSYNSPLHF	TGTGCCAGCAGCTCTCAACCTACAGGGCTCGGCTCCTATAATTCACCCCTCCACTTT
TRBV19	TRBD1	TRBJ2-7	NA	CASRTTIPGQGDVMYEQYF	TGTGCCAGTAGAACCACCATACCGGGACAGGGGGATGTCATGTACGAGCAGTACTTC
TRBV10-3	TRBD1	TRBJ1-2	NA	CAIRGQGTSEDYGYTF	TGTGCCATCAGAGGACAGGGAACCTCCGAGGACTATGGCTACACCTTC
TRBV6-6	NA	TRBJ1-2	few	CASSKKEYGYTF	TGTGCCAGCAGTAAGAAGGAGTATGGCTACACCTTC
TRBV4-2	TRBD2	TRBJ2-7	NA	CASSLPGSGGLEQYF	TGTGCCAGCAGCCTCCCGGGTAGCGGGGGGTTGGAGCAGTACTTC
TRBV6-2/TRBV6-3	NA	TRBJ1-6	NA	CASSYSPGTRSPLHF	TGTGCCAGCAGTTACTCCCCAGGAACACGATCACCCCTCCACTTT
TRBV5-8	TRBD1	TRBJ1-1	NA	CASGYRGLTEAFF	TGTGCCAGCGGATACAGGGGTCTCACTGAAGCTTTCTTT
TRBV6-5	NA	TRBJ2-5	NA	CASRNTGPQETQYF	TGTGCCAGCAGGAATACAGGGCCTCAGGAGACCCAGTACTTC
TRBV6-1	NA	TRBJ2-7	NA	CASSVFPRGTRNYEQYF	TGTGCCAGCAGTGTCTTCCCCCGGGGTACAAGGAACTACGAGCAGTACTTC
TRBV7-2	NA	TRBJ1-3	NA	CASSPRGGSGNTIYF	TGTGCCAGCAGCCCCAGAGGTGGATCTGGAAACACCATATATTTT
TRBV6-5	TRBD2	TRBJ2-7	NA	CASSYYGSGGIYEQYF	TGTGCCAGCAGTTACTATGGTAGCGGGGGGATCTACGAGCAGTACTTC
TRBV20-1	NA	TRBJ1-1	NA	CSARIGGRAFF	TGCAGTGCTCGTATCGGGGGTCGAGCTTTCTTT
TRBV30	TRBD1	TRBJ1-5	once	CAWSVPGGNQPQHF	TGTGCCTGGAGTGTACCAGGGGGGAATCAGCCCCAGCATTTT
TRBV12-5	TRBD1	TRBJ1-1	NA	CASGLVQGRNTEAFF	TGTGCTAGTGGTTTGGTACAGGGGAGGAACACTGAAGCTTTCTTT
TRBV30	NA	TRBJ2-7	few	CAWSVRNSAGFYF	TGTGCCTGGAGTGTTAGAAACTCGGCAGGGTTTTACTTC
TRBV7-2	NA	TRBJ1-1	NA	CASSLQWPRGTEAFF	TGTGCCAGCAGCTTACAATGGCCCCGCGGCACTGAAGCTTTCTTT
TRBV18	NA	TRBJ2-7	NA	CASSPKGGPSYEQYF	TGTGCCAGCTCACCAAAGGGAGGCCCCTCCTACGAGCAGTACTTC
TRBV28	TRBD1	TRBJ2-7	once	CASSSPGRDRGPEQYF	TGTGCCAGCAGTTCCCCCGGTCGCGACAGGGGCCCCGAGCAGTACTTC
TRBV2	NA	TRBJ1-5	NA	CASKQETSSNQPQHF	TGTGCCAGCAAACAGGAGACCTCTAGCAATCAGCCCCAGCATTTT
TRBV7-8	TRBD2	TRBJ2-5	NA	CASSSKLAGGVGETQYF	TGTGCCAGCAGCTCGAAACTAGCGGGAGGGGTTGGAGAGACCCAGTACTTC
TRBV6-2/TRBV6-3	NA	TRBJ2-7	NA	CASSRYEQYF	TGTGCCAGCAGTCGCTACGAGCAGTACTTC
TRBV3-1/TRBV3-2	TRBD2	TRBJ2-7	NA	CATGLAESYEQYF	TGTGCCACCGGACTAGCGGAGTCCTACGAGCAGTACTTC
TRBV27	TRBD1	TRBJ1-2	NA	CASSFRTGIFGGYTF	TGTGCCAGCAGTTTCCGGACAGGGATCTTCGGTGGCTACACCTTC
TRBV10-3	NA	TRBJ1-1	NA	CAADTRVTVSGTEAFF	TGTGCCGCCGACACCAGGGTTACAGTATCAGGAACTGAAGCTTTCTTT
TRBV4-2	NA	TRBJ2-7	NA	CASSQEGPGVGEQYF	TGTGCCAGCAGCCAAGAGGGCCCAGGGGTCGGCGAGCAGTACTTC
TRBV10-3	NA	TRBJ1-5	NA	CAISETGLGNQPQHF	TGTGCCATCAGTGAGACAGGGTTAGGCAATCAGCCCCAGCATTTT
TRBV6-2/TRBV6-3	NA	TRBJ1-5	NA	CASSYGDKNQPQHF	TGTGCCAGCAGTTACGGGGACAAGAATCAGCCCCAGCATTTT
TRBV14	NA	TRBJ1-6	few	CASSQVWGQDSPLHF	TGTGCCAGCAGCCAAGTTTGGGGGCAAGATTCACCCCTCCACTTT
TRBV4-3	NA	TRBJ1-5	NA	CASSQDWGRVEPQHF	TGCGCCAGCAGCCAAGATTGGGGCAGGGTTGAGCCCCAGCATTTT
TRBV5-1	NA	TRBJ2-1	NA	CASSLGSGEQFF	TGCGCCAGCAGCTTGGGGTCGGGTGAGCAGTTCTTC
TRBV5-1	NA	TRBJ1-1	NA	CASSFGSEAFF	TGCGCCAGCAGCTTTGGCAGTGAAGCTTTCTTT